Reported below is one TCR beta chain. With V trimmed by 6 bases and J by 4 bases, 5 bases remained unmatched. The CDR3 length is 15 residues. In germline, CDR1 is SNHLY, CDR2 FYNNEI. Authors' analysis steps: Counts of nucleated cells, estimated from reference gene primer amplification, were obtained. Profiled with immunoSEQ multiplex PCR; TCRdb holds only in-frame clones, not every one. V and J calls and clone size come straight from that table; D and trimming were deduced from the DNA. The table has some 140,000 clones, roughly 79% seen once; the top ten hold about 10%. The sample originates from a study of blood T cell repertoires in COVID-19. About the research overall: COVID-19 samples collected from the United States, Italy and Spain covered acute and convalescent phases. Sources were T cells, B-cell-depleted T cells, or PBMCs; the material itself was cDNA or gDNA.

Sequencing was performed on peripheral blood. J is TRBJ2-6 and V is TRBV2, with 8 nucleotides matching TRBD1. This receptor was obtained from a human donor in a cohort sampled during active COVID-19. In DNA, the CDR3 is TGTGCCAGCAGGGACAGGGTCGGCGGGGCCAACGTCCTGACTTTC. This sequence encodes CASRDRVGGANVLTF. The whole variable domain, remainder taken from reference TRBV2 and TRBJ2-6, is EPEVTQTPSHQVTQMGQEVILRCVPISNHLYFYWYRQILGQKVEFLVSFYNNEISEKSEIFDDQFSVERPDGSNFTLKIRSTKLEDSAMYFCASRDRVGGANVLTFGAGSRLTVL.